This entry lists 14 T cell receptor beta chains sequenced from one sample in a study of shared clonotypes between healthy human individuals. Data came from immunoSEQ multiplex PCR; TCRdb stores just in-frame clones and leaves some out. The sample lists some 1 million clones, more than 60% occurring once. The specimen sequenced was memory CD4+ T cells sorted from blood. The subset denotes: CD45RA-negative fraction. Receptors were obtained from a man aged 18 to 29 in good health.

V is TRBV6-1 and J is TRBJ2-7, with unresolved D. The CDR3 loop spans 14 amino acids. Germline assignment: CDR1 MNHNS and CDR2 SASEGT. The V gene lost 2 bases and the J gene lost 2 bases, with 10 bases spanning the gap. CDR3 DNA: TGTGCCAGCAGTGAACTTATGGCCCCCTACGAGCAGTACTTC. Amino acid sequence: CASSELMAPYEQYF.

The chain links TRBV7-2 to TRBJ1-3; maybe TRBD1 (5 bases). Germline lookup yields CDR1 SGHTA and CDR2 FQGNSA. V dropped 1 base and J dropped 4 bases, with 17 bases sitting between them. There are 17 residues in the CDR3. The CDR3: CASSLDFQGQTGNTIYF. CDR3 bases: TGTGCCAGCAGCTTAGATTTCCAGGGTCAGACGGGAAACACCATATATTTT.

J is TRBJ2-2 and V is TRBV9; 7 bases map to TRBD1. This CDR3 has 16 residues. CDR1 is SGDLS, CDR2 YYNGEE, per germline. J gave up 2 bases and V 3 bases, and 7 bases lay outside the gene matches. Here the CDR3 DNA reads TGTGCCAGCAGCGGTCCGGGACAGAGTAACACCGGGGAGCTGTTTTTT. This encodes CASSGPGQSNTGELFF.

The V call is TRBV18, the J call TRBJ1-3; TRBD1 agrees at 7 bases. Germline CDR1 is KGHSH and CDR2 is LQKENI. There are 16 residues in the CDR3. V gave up 2 bases and J gave up 0 bases; unmatched junction bases: 4. CDR3 nucleotides: TGTGCCAGCTCACCAGGGGACAGCAGCTCTGGAAACACCATATATTTT. Protein sequence: CASSPGDSSSGNTIYF. The entire variable domain, with the rest obtained from reference TRBV18 and TRBJ1-3, is as follows: NAGVMQNPRHLVRRRGQEARLRCSPMKGHSHVYWYRQLPEEGLKFMVYLQKENIIDESGMPKERFSAEFPKEGPSILRIQQVVRGDSAAYFCASSPGDSSSGNTIYFGEGSWLTVV.

The CDR3 region has the DNA TGTGCCAGCAGCTTAGGATGGGTCCGCGGTGAGCAGTTCTTC. It codes for CASSLGWVRGEQFF. The chain uses TRBV11-2 and TRBJ2-1; D call uncertain. The germline CDR1 and CDR2 sequences are SGHAT and FQNNGV. CDR3 length: 14 residues. Between the trimmed V and J ends, which lost 1 base and 9 bases, there was a span of 13 bases.

The CDR3 DNA reads as TGCGCCAGCAGCTTCGGACTTAGCACAGATACGCAGTATTTT. Translated, it gives CASSFGLSTDTQYF. The genes are TRBV5-1 and TRBJ2-3, with D maybe TRBD2 (5 bases). The germline V and J ends were trimmed by 2 bases and 0 bases, with 7 bases remaining between them. CDR3 length: 14 residues. The germline V gene encodes CDR1 SGHRS and CDR2 YFSETQ.

The chain couples TRBV9 to TRBJ2-3; 10 bases map to TRBD2. The CDR3 spans 17 residues. The V gene end was trimmed by 1 base and the J gene end by 6 bases; junction bases not matched to a gene: 11. Germline values: CDR1 SGDLS, CDR2 YYNGEE. The CDR3 here is CASSVFSGGTYGDTQYF. The CDR3 bases are TGTGCCAGCAGCGTATTTAGCGGGGGGACCTATGGGGATACGCAGTATTTT.

V gene TRBV19 combines with J gene TRBJ1-1; D remains ambiguous. The CDR3 contains 14 residues. The germline gives CDR1 LNHDA, CDR2 SQIVND (reference sequence). V lost 6 bases to trimming and J lost 5 bases, with 16 bases between them. The DNA for the CDR3 is TGTGCCAGTAGACGCAGTGAGGGTTGGACTGAAGCTTTCTTT. Amino acid sequence: CASRRSEGWTEAFF.

Regarding this clone: Sequence at one end of the junction differs from germline and may be a read error. This rearrangement joins TRBV7-7 to TRBJ2-3; 7 nucleotides line up with TRBD2. Germline loops: CDR1 SSHAT, CDR2 FNYEAQ (reference sequence). CDR3 size: 18 residues. CDR3 sequence: CASSPSAAGVSPGDTRYF. The CDR3 DNA is TGTGCTAGCAGCCCCTCGGCCGCGGGAGTCTCCCCGGGGGATACGCGGTATTTT.

V is TRBV5-5 and J is TRBJ1-2; the match to TRBD1 covers 8 bases. The germline gives CDR1 SGHKS, CDR2 YYEKEE (reference sequence). The ends lost 5 bases at V and 1 base at J; junction bases unmatched: 4. CDR3 length equals 14 residues. CDR3 amino acids: CASSTQGGNYGYTF. CDR3 nucleotides: TGTGCCAGCAGTACACAGGGGGGTAACTATGGCTACACCTTC.

The V and J genes are TRBV5-1 and TRBJ2-6, with 7 bases lining up with TRBD2. This CDR3 comprises 15 residues. Germline CDR1 is SGHRS and CDR2 is YFSETQ. V lost 3 bases, J lost 1 base, and 1 base stayed unmatched. CDR3 sequence reads: CASSWEGSGANVLTF. The CDR3 region has the DNA TGCGCCAGCAGCTGGGAGGGTTCTGGGGCCAACGTCCTGACTTTC. The full variable domain, completed using reference TRBV5-1 and TRBJ2-6, is KAGVTQTPRYLIKTRGQQVTLSCSPISGHRSVSWYQQTPGQGLQFLFEYFSETQRNKGNFPGRFSGRQFSNSRSEMNVSTLELGDSALYLCASSWEGSGANVLTFGAGSRLTVL.

The chain joins TRBV19 to TRBJ2-1; a weak D match, TRBD2 (6 bases). Trimming pared 6 bases from V and 9 bases from J, leaving 15 bases between. CDR3 length equals 13 residues. Germline values: CDR1 LNHDA, CDR2 SQIVND (reference sequence). For the CDR3, the DNA is TGTGCCAGTAGCGGTAGCGGTGGCAGTGAGCAGTTCTTC. Its protein is CASSGSGGSEQFF.

The chain carries TRBV18 and TRBJ2-7; D not certain. CDR3 length: 15 amino acids. Between the trimmed V and J ends, which lost 2 bases and 0 bases, there was a span of 11 bases. Germline-derived CDR1 and CDR2 are KGHSH and LQKENI. CDR3 DNA: TGTGCCAGCTCACCAAATTCGGTTGGCTCCTACGAGCAGTACTTC. Its protein is CASSPNSVGSYEQYF.

This clone was detected only a few times. Other DNA sequences in this sample translate to the same CDR3. The CDR3 loop reads CASSLVLNTEAFF. CDR3 bases: TGCGCCAGCAGCTTAGTTCTGAACACTGAAGCTTTCTTT. The chain recombines TRBV5-1 with TRBJ1-1; D ambiguous. V was trimmed by 2 bases and J by 0 bases, leaving 5 bases between them. Germline V gives CDR1 SGHRS, CDR2 YFSETQ. The CDR3 covers 13 residues.